This record covers a single T cell receptor (beta chain). The length of the CDR3 is 13 residues. Germline V CDR1 and CDR2: KGHSH, LQKENI. V was shortened by 4 bases and J by 4 bases, with 10 bases between the two germline ends. The data are from a study of control samples from healthy donors and cancer patients. Sequenced by immunoSEQ multiplex PCR; TCRdb stores in-frame clones only, minus some. The data contain just over 30,000 clones, roughly 95% of them singletons. The TCR comes from a man aged 55 to 70 in good health. The specimen sequenced was blood. The chain carries TRBV18 and TRBJ1-2; the D gene is possibly TRBD1 (5 bases). This chain's CDR3 is CASSLRDGYGYTF. The CDR3 DNA reads as TGTGCCAGCTCACTCAGGGACGGCTATGGCTACACCTTC. Full variable domain (missing parts from reference TRBV18 and TRBJ1-2): NAGVMQNPRHLVRRRGQEARLRCSPMKGHSHVYWYRQLPEEGLKFMVYLQKENIIDESGMPKERFSAEFPKEGPSILRIQQVVRGDSAAYFCASSLRDGYGYTFGSGTRLTVV.